This TCR beta chain was recorded in a study of control samples from healthy donors and cancer patients. V lost 4 bases to trimming and J lost 5 bases, with 12 bases between them. The germline CDR1 and CDR2 sequences are SNHLY and FYNNEI. The CDR3 totals 14 residues. The table came from immunoSEQ multiplex PCR; TCRdb's copy has only in-frame clones and leaves some out. The data contain 120,000 or so clones, around 94% of them singletons. The rearrangement links TRBV2 to TRBJ1-5; TRBD1 is a possible D gene (5 bases). The sequence was obtained from an elderly man with head and neck cancer. The sequencing sample was made of PBMCs. CDR3 coding DNA: TGTGCCAGCAGTGGGGGACGAGGTCATCAGCCCCAGCATTTT. This translates into CASSGGRGHQPQHF.